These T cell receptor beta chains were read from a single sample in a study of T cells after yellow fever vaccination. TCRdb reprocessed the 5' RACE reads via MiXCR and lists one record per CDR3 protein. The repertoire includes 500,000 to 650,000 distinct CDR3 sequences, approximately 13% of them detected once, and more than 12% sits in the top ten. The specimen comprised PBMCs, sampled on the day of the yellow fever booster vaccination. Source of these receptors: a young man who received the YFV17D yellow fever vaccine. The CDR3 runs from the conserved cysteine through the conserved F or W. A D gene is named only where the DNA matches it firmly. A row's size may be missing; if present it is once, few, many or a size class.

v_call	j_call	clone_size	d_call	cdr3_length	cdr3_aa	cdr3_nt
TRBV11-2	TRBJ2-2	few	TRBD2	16	CASKKGASGRTGELFF	TGTGCCAGCAAAAAAGGGGCCAGCGGGAGGACCGGGGAGCTGTTTTTT
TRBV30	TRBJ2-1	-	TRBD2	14	CASQSLAVYNEQFF	TGTGCCAGCCAAAGCCTAGCGGTTTACAATGAGCAGTTCTTC
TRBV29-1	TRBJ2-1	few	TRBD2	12	CTIAGAYNEQFF	TGCACCATAGCGGGAGCTTACAATGAGCAGTTCTTC
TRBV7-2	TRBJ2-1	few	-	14	CASSLVGTSGEQFF	TGTGCCAGCAGCTTAGTTGGGACTTCGGGTGAGCAGTTCTTC
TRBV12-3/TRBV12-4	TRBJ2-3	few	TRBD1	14	CASSPGQGFHTQYF	TGTGCCAGCAGCCCGGGACAGGGGTTTCATACGCAGTATTTT
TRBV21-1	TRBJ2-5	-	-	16	CASSKVQGYSQETQYF	TGTGCCAGCAGCAAAGTACAGGGTTATTCCCAAGAGACCCAGTACTTC
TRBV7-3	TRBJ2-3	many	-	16	CASSPQAELSTDTQYF	TGTGCCAGCAGCCCCCAAGCGGAGCTAAGCACAGATACGCAGTATTTT
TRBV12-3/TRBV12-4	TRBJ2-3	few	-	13	CASSPRMADTQYF	TGTGCCAGCAGTCCCCGCATGGCAGATACGCAGTATTTT
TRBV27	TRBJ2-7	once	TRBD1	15	CASSPNPYRGYEQYF	TGTGCCAGCAGTCCCAACCCGTACAGGGGCTACGAGCAGTACTTC
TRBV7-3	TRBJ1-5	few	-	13	CASSLEGGGPQHF	TGTGCCAGCAGCTTAGAGGGGGGAGGTCCCCAGCATTTT
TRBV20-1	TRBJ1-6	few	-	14	CSASESSYNSPLHF	TGCAGTGCTAGTGAGAGCTCCTATAATTCACCCCTCCACTTT
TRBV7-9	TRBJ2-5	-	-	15	CASSSYERIQETQYF	TGTGCCAGCAGCTCCTATGAGCGGATCCAAGAGACCCAGTACTTC
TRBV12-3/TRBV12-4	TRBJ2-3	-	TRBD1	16	CASSSPDRGNTDTQYF	TGTGCCAGCAGTTCTCCGGACAGGGGAAACACAGATACGCAGTATTTT
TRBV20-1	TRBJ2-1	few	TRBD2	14	CSARGTSGRNEQFF	TGCAGTGCTAGAGGGACTAGCGGGAGAAATGAGCAGTTCTTC
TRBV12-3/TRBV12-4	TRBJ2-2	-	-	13	CASRKLGAGELFF	TGTGCCTCCCGTAAACTAGGGGCCGGGGAGCTGTTTTTT